This T cell receptor (beta chain) originates from a study of cytomegalovirus exposure and HLA in healthy donors. Germline CDR1 is SGHAT and CDR2 is FQNNGV. The CDR3 sequence is 12 residues long. V dropped 5 bases and J dropped 10 bases, with 14 bases sitting between them. This clone was observed a single time. Antigen: not known. In the PCR, 60 Vbeta and 13 Jbeta primers were used. Data came from immunoSEQ multiplex PCR; TCRdb stores just in-frame clones and leaves some out. The table records 270,000 or so clones, about nine tenths of them present only once. Findings and caveats of the study: Associated with cytomegalovirus, according to the listing, were fewer than 200 TCR beta chains. Compared with the roughly 670-donor mean, an Asian-associated ancestry cluster reportedly had fewer N-insertions, according to a later analysis. V- and J-gene trimming in TCR beta was tied to a missense DCLRE1C variant by an analysis performed later.

Material for sequencing was PBMCs. This sequence joins TRBV11-2 and TRBJ1-1; D call uncertain. The TCR comes from a man aged 35 to 55 in good health and CMV-seropositive. CDR3 sequence: CASSPAGLGAFF. As DNA, the CDR3 is TGTGCCAGCAGCCCAGCGGGGTTGGGAGCTTTCTTT.